The source of this T cell receptor beta chain is a study of control samples from healthy donors and cancer patients. The repertoire was sequenced with immunoSEQ multiplex PCR; TCRdb's copy has only in-frame clones and lacks some. The table lists about 150,000 clones, 93% of them singletons. V lost 0 bases and J 7 bases, leaving 7 bases between the germline ends. Germline loops: CDR1 SGHAT, CDR2 FQNNGV. This CDR3 spans 13 amino acids. The TCR originated in a man in his fifties or sixties in good health. The specimen sequenced was blood. This chain connects TRBV11-2 to TRBJ1-5, with D hard to call. The chain's CDR3 is CASSLDRIQPQHF. The CDR3 nucleotides are TGTGCCAGCAGCTTAGATCGGATACAGCCCCAGCATTTT.